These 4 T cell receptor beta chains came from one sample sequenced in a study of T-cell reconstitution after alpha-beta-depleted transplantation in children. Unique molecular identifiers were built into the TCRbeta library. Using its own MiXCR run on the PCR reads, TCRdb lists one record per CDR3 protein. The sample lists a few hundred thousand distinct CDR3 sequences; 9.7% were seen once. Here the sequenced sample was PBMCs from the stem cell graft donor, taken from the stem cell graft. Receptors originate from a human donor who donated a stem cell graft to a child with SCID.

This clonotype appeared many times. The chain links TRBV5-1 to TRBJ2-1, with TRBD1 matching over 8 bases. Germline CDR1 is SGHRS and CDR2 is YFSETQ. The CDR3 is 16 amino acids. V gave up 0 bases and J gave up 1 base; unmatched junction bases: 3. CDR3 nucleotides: TGCGCCAGCAGCTTGGGGACAGGGCTTTCCTACAATGAGCAGTTCTTC. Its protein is CASSLGTGLSYNEQFF.

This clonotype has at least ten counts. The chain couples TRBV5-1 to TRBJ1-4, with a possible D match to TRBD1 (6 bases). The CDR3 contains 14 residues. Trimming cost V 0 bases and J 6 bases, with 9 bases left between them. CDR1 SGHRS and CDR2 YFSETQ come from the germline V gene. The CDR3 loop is CASSLGTADEKLFF. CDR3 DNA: TGCGCCAGCAGCTTGGGGACAGCCGATGAAAAACTGTTTTTT.

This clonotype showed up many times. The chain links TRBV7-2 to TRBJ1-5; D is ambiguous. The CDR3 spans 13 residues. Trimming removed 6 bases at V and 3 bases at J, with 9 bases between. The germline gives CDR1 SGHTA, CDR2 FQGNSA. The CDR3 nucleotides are TGTGCCAGCAGGGGTAGTATCAATCAGCCCCAGCATTTT. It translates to CASRGSINQPQHF.

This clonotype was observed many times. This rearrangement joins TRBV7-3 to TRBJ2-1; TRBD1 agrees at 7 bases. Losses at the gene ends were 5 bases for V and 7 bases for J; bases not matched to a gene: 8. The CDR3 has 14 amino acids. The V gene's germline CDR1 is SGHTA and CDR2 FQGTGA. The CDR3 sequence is CASSPDRDGNEQFF. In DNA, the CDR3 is TGTGCCAGCAGCCCCGACAGGGATGGGAATGAGCAGTTCTTC.